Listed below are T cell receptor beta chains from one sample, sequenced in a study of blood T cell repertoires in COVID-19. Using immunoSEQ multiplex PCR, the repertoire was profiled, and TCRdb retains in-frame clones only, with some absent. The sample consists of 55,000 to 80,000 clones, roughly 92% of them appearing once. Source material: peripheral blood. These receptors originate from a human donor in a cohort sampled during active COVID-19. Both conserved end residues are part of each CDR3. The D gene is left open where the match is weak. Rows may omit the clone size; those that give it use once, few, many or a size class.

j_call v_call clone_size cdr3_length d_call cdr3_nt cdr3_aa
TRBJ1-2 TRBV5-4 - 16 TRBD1 TGTGCCAGCATGACGGGACAGGGTTTCTCGTTCTATGGCTACACCTTC CASMTGQGFSFYGYTF
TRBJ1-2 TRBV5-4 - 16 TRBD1 TGTGCCAGCAGCAGTAGACAGGGGGCGACTAACTATGGCTACACCTTC CASSSRQGATNYGYTF
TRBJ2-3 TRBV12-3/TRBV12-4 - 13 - TGTGCCAGTTACGTTGCGGAGCTCGATACGCAGTATTTT CASYVAELDTQYF
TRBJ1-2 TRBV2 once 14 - TGTGCCAGCAGTGCGGGTTCCGACGGGTATGGCTACACCTTC CASSAGSDGYGYTF
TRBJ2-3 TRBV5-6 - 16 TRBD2 TGTGCCAGCAGCTTCATAAGCGGGGGCATCAGGAATACGCAGTATTTT CASSFISGGIRNTQYF
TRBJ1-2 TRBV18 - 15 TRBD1 TGTGCCAGCTCATTCGGACAGGGCGTTTCTTATGGCTACACCTTC CASSFGQGVSYGYTF
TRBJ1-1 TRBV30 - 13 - TGTGCCTGGAGTGTACTGGTTATGTCGGAAGCTTTCTTT CAWSVLVMSEAFF
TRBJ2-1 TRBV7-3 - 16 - TGTGCCAGCAGCTTATCCCCCCCGACAGTCTACAATGAGCAGTTCTTC CASSLSPPTVYNEQFF
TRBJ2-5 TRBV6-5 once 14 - TGTGCCAGCAGGACACAGGGGGGGCAAGAGACCCAGTACTTC CASRTQGGQETQYF
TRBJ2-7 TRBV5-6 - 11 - TGTGCCAGCAGCTTGGCCGACGAGCAGTACTTC CASSLADEQYF